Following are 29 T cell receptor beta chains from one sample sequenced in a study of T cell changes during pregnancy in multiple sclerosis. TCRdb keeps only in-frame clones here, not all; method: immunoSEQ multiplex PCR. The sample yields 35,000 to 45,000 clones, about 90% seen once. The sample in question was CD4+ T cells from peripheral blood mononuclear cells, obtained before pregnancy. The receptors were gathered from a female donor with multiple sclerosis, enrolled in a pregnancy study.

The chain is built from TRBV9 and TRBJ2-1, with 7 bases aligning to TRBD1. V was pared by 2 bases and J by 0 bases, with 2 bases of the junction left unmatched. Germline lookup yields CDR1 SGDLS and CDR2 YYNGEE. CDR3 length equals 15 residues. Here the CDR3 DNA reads TGTGCCAGCAGCGTGACAGGGAGCTCCTACAATGAGCAGTTCTTC. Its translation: CASSVTGSSYNEQFF.

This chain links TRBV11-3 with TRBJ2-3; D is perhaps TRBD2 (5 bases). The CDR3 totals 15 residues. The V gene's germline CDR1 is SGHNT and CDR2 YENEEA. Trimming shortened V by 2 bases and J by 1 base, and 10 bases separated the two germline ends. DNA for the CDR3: TGTGCCAGCAGCTTAACGAGGGCCCGCACAGATACGCAGTATTTT. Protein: CASSLTRARTDTQYF. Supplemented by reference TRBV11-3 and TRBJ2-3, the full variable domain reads EAGVVQSPRYKIIEKKQPVAFWCNPISGHNTLYWYLQNLGQGPELLIRYENEEAVDDSQLPKDRFSAERLKGVDSTLKIQPAELGDSAVYLCASSLTRARTDTQYFGPGTRLTVL.

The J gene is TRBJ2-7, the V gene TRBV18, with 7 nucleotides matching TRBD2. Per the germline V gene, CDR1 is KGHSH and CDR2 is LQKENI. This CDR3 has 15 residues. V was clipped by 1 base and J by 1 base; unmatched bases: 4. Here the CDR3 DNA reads TGTGCCAGCTCACCACGGGAGGGCGGATCCTACGAGCAGTACTTC. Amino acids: CASSPREGGSYEQYF. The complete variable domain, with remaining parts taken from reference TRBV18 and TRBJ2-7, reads NAGVMQNPRHLVRRRGQEARLRCSPMKGHSHVYWYRQLPEEGLKFMVYLQKENIIDESGMPKERFSAEFPKEGPSILRIQQVVRGDSAAYFCASSPREGGSYEQYFGPGTRLTVT.

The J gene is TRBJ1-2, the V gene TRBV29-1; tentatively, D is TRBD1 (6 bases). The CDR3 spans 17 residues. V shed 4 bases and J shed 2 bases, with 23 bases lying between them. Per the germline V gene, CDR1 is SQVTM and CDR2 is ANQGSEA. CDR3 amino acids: CSVGQGWGMDRNYGYTF. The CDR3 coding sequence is TGCAGCGTTGGACAAGGATGGGGCATGGACAGAAACTATGGCTACACCTTC.

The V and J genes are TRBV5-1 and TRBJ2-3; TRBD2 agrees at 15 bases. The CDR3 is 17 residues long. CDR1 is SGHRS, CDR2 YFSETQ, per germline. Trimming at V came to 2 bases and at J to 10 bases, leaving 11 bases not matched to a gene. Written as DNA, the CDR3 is TGCGCCAGCAGCTTAGGGCCTGGACTAGCGGGGGGGCGGCCGCAGTATTTT. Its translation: CASSLGPGLAGGRPQYF.

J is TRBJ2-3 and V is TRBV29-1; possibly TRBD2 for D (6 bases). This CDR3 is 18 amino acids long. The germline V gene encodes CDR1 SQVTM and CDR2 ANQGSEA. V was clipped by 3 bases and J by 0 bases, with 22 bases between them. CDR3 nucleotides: TGCAGCGTTGAGGGGACTGGAGAAGGAATTACTAGCACAGATACGCAGTATTTT. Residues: CSVEGTGEGITSTDTQYF.

The CDR3 is CASSTGTGTRGTEAFF. The CDR3 DNA reads as TGCGCCAGCAGCACAGGGACAGGGACTAGGGGCACTGAAGCTTTCTTT. The chain couples TRBV5-1 to TRBJ1-1; 9 bases fit TRBD1. Germline V lookup: CDR1 SGHRS, CDR2 YFSETQ. There are 16 residues in the CDR3. V gave up 4 bases and J gave up 4 bases; unmatched junction bases: 11.

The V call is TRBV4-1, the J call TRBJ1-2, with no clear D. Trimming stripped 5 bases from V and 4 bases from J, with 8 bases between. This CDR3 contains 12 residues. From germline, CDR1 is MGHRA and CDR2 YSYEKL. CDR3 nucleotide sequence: TGCGCCAGCAGCAGTACACCCTATGGCTACACCTTC. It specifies CASSSTPYGYTF.

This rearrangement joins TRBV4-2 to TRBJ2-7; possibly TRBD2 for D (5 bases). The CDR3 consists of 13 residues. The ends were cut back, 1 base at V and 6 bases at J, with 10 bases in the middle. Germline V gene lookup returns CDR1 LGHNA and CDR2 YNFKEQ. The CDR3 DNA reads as TGTGCCAGCAGCCAAGTGAGGGCGCGCGAGCAGTACTTC. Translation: CASSQVRAREQYF.

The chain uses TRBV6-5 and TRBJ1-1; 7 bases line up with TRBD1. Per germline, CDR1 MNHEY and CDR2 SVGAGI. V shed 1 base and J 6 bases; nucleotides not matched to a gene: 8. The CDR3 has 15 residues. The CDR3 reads CASSYWTGAGAEAFF. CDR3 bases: TGTGCCAGCAGTTACTGGACAGGAGCCGGTGCTGAAGCTTTCTTT.

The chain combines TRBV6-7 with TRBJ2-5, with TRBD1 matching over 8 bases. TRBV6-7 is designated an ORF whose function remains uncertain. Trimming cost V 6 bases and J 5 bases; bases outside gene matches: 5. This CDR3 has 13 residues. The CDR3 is CASSPGGVETQYF. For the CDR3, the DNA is TGTGCCAGCAGCCCAGGGGGCGTCGAGACCCAGTACTTC.

The CDR3: CASSLSSPSSGNTIYF. CDR3 nucleotide sequence: TGCGCCAGCAGCTTGTCCTCACCGAGCTCTGGAAACACCATATATTTT. This rearrangement joins TRBV5-1 to TRBJ1-3; no definite D call. The CDR3 spans 16 residues. Deletions cut 1 base from V and 0 bases from J, with 11 bases between. Germline CDR1 is SGHRS and CDR2 is YFSETQ.

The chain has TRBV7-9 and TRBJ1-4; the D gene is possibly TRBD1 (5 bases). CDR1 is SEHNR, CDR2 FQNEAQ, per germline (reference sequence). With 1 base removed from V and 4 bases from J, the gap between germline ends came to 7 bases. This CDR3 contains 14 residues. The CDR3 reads CASSLGQGNEKLFF. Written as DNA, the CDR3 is TGTGCCAGCAGCTTAGGGCAGGGTAATGAAAAACTGTTTTTT. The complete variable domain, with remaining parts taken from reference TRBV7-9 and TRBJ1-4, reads DTGVSQNPRHKITKRGQNVTFRCDPISEHNRLYWYRQTLGQGPEFLTYFQNEAQLEKSRLLSDRFSAERPKGSFSTLEIQRTEQGDSAMYLCASSLGQGNEKLFFGSGTQLSVL.

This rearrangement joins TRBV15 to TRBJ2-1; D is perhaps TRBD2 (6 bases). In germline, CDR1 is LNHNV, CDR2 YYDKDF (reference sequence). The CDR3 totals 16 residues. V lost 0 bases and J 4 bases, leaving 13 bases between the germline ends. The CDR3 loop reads CATSRDTRDWYNEQFF. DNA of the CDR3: TGTGCCACCAGCAGAGACACCCGGGACTGGTACAATGAGCAGTTCTTC.

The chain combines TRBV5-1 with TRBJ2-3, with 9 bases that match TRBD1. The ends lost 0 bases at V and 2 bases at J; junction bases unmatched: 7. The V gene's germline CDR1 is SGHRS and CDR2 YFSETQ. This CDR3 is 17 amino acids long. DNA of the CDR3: TGCGCCAGCAGCTTGGAAGGGACAGGGACTAACACAGATACGCAGTATTTT. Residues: CASSLEGTGTNTDTQYF.

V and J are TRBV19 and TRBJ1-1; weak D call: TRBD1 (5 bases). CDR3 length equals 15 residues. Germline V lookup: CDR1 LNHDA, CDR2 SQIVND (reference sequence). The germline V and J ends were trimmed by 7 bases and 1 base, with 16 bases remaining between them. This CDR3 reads CASTRWGVQNTEAFF. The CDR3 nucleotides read TGTGCCAGTACCCGATGGGGGGTGCAGAACACTGAAGCTTTCTTT.

The CDR3 nucleotides read TGTGCTAGTGGTTTTCTGCCCAACCAGGAAAAACTGTTTTTT. Its translation: CASGFLPNQEKLFF. The rearrangement links TRBV12-5 to TRBJ1-4; no definite D call. Trimming shortened V by 3 bases and J by 8 bases, and 13 bases separated the two germline ends. Per germline, CDR1 LGHNT and CDR2 FRNRAP. The CDR3 loop spans 14 amino acids.

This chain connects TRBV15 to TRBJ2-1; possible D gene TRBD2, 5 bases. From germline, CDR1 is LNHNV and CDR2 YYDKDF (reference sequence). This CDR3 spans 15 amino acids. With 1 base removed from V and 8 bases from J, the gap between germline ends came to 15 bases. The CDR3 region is CATSRAQDWWHEQFF. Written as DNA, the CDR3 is TGTGCCACCAGCAGAGCGCAGGACTGGTGGCATGAGCAGTTCTTC. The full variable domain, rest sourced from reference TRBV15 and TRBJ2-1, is DAMVIQNPRYQVTQFGKPVTLSCSQTLNHNVMYWYQQKSSQAPKLLFHYYDKDFNNEADTPDNFQSRRPNTSFCFLDIRSPGLGDTAMYLCATSRAQDWWHEQFFGPGTRLTVL.

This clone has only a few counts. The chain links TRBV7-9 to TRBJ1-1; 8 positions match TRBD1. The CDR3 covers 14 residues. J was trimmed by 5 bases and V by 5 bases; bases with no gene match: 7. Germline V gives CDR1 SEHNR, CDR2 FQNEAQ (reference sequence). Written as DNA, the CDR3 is TGTGCCAGCAGCCGACAGACAGGGGAAACTGAAGCTTTCTTT. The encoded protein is CASSRQTGETEAFF.

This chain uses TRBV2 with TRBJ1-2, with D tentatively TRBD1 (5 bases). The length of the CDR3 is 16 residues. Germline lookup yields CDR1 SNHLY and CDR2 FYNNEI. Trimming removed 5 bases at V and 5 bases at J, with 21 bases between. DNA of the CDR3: TGTGCCAGCAGTCCCCAGGGTAGGGTCAGCGGGTATGGCTACACCTTC. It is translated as CASSPQGRVSGYGYTF.

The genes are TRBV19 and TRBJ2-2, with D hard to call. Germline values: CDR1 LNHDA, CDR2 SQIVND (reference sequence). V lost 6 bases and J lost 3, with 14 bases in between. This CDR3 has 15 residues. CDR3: CASRTREDYTGELFF. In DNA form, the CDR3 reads TGTGCCAGTAGAACGCGTGAAGATTACACCGGGGAGCTGTTTTTT.

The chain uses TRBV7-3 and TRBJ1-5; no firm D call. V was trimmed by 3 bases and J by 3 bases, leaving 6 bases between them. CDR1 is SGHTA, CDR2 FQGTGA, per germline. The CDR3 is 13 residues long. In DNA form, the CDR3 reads TGTGCCAGCAGCTTTGGCCCCAATCAGCCCCAGCATTTT. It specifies CASSFGPNQPQHF.

CDR3: CAVSENTEAFF. The CDR3 nucleotides are TGTGCCGTCAGCGAGAACACTGAAGCTTTCTTT. The chain couples TRBV6-1 to TRBJ1-1; D ambiguous. Trimming removed 11 bases at V and 1 base at J, with 8 bases between. The CDR3 sequence is 11 residues long. Germline loops: CDR1 MNHNS, CDR2 SASEGT.

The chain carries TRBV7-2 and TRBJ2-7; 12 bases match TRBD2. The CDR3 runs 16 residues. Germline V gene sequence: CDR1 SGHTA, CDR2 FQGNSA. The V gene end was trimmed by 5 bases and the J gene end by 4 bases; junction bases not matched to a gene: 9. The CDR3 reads CASSRKRLAGVYEQYF. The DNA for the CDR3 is TGTGCCAGCAGCCGCAAACGACTAGCGGGGGTATACGAGCAGTACTTC.

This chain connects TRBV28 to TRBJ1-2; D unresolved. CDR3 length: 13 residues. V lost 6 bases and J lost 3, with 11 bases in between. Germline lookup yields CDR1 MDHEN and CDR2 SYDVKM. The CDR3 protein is CASRTYSYYGYTF. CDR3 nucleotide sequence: TGTGCCAGCAGGACCTACAGCTACTATGGCTACACCTTC.

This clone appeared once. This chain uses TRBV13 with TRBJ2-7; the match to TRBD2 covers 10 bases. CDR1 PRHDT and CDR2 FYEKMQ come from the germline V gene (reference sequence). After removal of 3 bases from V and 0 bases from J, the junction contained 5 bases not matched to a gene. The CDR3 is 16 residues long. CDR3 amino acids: CASSFYGTSDSYEQYF. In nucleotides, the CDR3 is TGTGCCAGCAGCTTTTACGGGACTAGCGACTCCTACGAGCAGTACTTC.

The CDR3 loop reads CASSMMAGDQETQYF. The CDR3 DNA follows: TGTGCCAGCAGTATGATGGCGGGGGATCAAGAGACCCAGTACTTC. This chain joins TRBV9 and TRBJ2-5, with 7 nucleotides matching TRBD2. This CDR3 spans 15 amino acids. J was trimmed by 2 bases and V by 5 bases; bases with no gene match: 9. Germline CDR1 reads SGDLS; CDR2 reads YYNGEE.

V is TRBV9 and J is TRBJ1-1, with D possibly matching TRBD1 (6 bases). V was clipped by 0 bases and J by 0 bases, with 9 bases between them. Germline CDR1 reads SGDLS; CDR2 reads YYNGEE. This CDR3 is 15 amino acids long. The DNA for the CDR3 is TGTGCCAGCAGCGTAGGCGGGGGGCTGAACACTGAAGCTTTCTTT. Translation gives CASSVGGGLNTEAFF.

CDR3 in DNA: TGTGCCAGCAGGGGGGCGTTCCATCAGCCCCAGCATTTT. The encoded protein is CASRGAFHQPQHF. The J gene is TRBJ1-5, the V gene TRBV28; tentatively, D is TRBD1 (6 bases). V dropped 6 bases and J dropped 5 bases, with 11 bases sitting between them. Germline CDR1 and CDR2: MDHEN and SYDVKM. CDR3 length: 13 amino acids.